Following are 22 T cell receptor beta chains from one sample sequenced in a study of prognosis after radiotherapy for stage I lung cancer. TCR beta CDR3 amplification from genomic DNA was performed by two-round multiplex PCR. Primers targeting each individual TRBV and TRBJ gene were applied in first-round PCR. TCRdb reprocessed the multiplex PCR reads via MiXCR and lists one record per CDR3 protein. The sample has 25,000 to 30,000 distinct CDR3 sequences; 31% are singletons. This specimen consisted of PBMCs, obtained before or after stereotactic body radiation therapy (not recorded which). All receptors derive from a donor over 45 with non-small cell lung cancer.

This clonotype was detected ten times or more. The chain is built from TRBV14 and TRBJ2-1; 7 bases agree with TRBD2. V dropped 8 bases and J dropped 8; count of bases not matched to a gene: 6. The CDR3 is 12 residues long. Looked up from germline, CDR1 is SGHDN and CDR2 is FVKESK. CDR3: CASGREFYEQFF. DNA of the CDR3: TGTGCCAGCGGGCGGGAGTTCTATGAGCAGTTCTTC. Filled out from reference TRBV14 and TRBJ2-1, the complete variable domain reads EAGVTQFPSHSVIEKGQTVTLRCDPISGHDNLYWYRRVMGKEIKFLLHFVKESKQDESGMPNNRFLAERTGGTYSTLKVQPAELEDSGVYFCASGREFYEQFFGPGTRLTVL.

As for this clonotype: This may stem from a read error, because a much larger clone lies one nucleotide away. The V gene is TRBV19, the J gene TRBJ2-1, with 7 bases that match TRBD1. The CDR3 runs to 18 residues. Per the germline V gene, CDR1 is LNHDA and CDR2 is SQIVND (reference sequence). Trimming took 6 bases from V and 7 from J; bases not matched to a gene: 21. The CDR3 spells CASSLEVPTGIDKNEQFF. Written as DNA, the CDR3 is TGTGCCAGTAGCCTGGAAGTCCCGACAGGGATTGATAAAAATGAGCAGTTCTTC.

This clonotype was seen many times. This chain uses TRBV10-2 with TRBJ1-5; D perhaps matches TRBD1 (6 bases). Germline loops: CDR1 WSHSY, CDR2 SAAADI. V shed 4 bases and J shed 2 bases, with 12 bases lying between them. The CDR3 totals 15 residues. CDR3 sequence: CASSVGGLGNQPQHF. The CDR3 nucleotides read TGCGCCAGCAGTGTGGGGGGGCTTGGCAATCAGCCCCAGCATTTT.

As to this clonotype: The junction and the germline gene differ at one end; a read error may be behind it. The chain links TRBV5-1 to TRBJ2-7; 8 bases agree with TRBD1. There are 15 residues in the CDR3. Germline lookup yields CDR1 SGHRS and CDR2 YFSETQ. DNA for the CDR3: TGCGCCAGCAGCTCGGGACAGGAGATCCCCTACGAGCAGTACTTT. Translated: CASSSGQEIPYEQYF.

This chain connects TRBV12-3 or TRBV12-4 to TRBJ1-6; TRBD1 matches 7 bases. The CDR3 has 15 amino acids. V lost 5 bases to trimming and J lost 5 bases; unmatched junction nucleotides: 6. CDR3 sequence: CASSPYRGNNSPLHF. The CDR3 nucleotides read TGTGCCAGCAGTCCGTACAGGGGAAATAATTCACCCCTCCACTTT.

This clonotype was counted at least ten times. The chain carries TRBV2 and TRBJ2-7; no firm D call. This CDR3 has 13 amino acids. V lost 4 bases and J 2 bases, leaving 9 bases between the germline ends. CDR1 and CDR2 (germline): SNHLY, FYNNEI. The chain's CDR3 is CASSADGTYEQYF. CDR3 sequence (DNA): TGTGCCAGCAGTGCCGACGGAACCTACGAGCAGTACTTC.

This clonotype was observed at least ten times. This chain joins TRBV20-1 and TRBJ2-7; unclear D gene. The CDR3 has 12 residues. Germline V lookup: CDR1 DFQATT, CDR2 SNEGSKA (reference sequence). DNA of the CDR3: TGCACTGCCGGCCGGGCGACCTACGAGCAGTACTTC. Residues: CTAGRATYEQYF.

This clonotype came up many times. V is TRBV20-1 and J is TRBJ2-1, with no clear D. Trimming cost V 1 base and J 3 bases, with 10 bases left between them. Germline V lookup: CDR1 DFQATT, CDR2 SNEGSKA (reference sequence). The CDR3 consists of 14 residues. The CDR3 sequence is CSARGAAFYNEQFF. As DNA, the CDR3 is TGCAGTGCTAGAGGCGCCGCCTTCTACAATGAGCAGTTCTTC.

This clonotype was counted many times. V and J are TRBV7-9 and TRBJ2-2; 9 bases agree with TRBD2. The germline V gene encodes CDR1 SEHNR and CDR2 FQNEAQ (reference sequence). V shed 4 bases, J shed 4 bases, and the junction held 7 bases outside the gene matches. CDR3 length: 16 amino acids. The CDR3 reads CASSSPAGGPTGELFF. Here the CDR3 DNA reads TGTGCCAGCAGCTCACCCGCGGGGGGGCCCACCGGGGAGCTGTTTTTT.

This rearrangement joins TRBV27 to TRBJ1-6; 10 nucleotides agree with TRBD1. Trimming took 9 bases from V and 11 from J; bases not matched to a gene: 10. Per the germline V gene, CDR1 is MNHEY and CDR2 is SMNVEV (reference sequence). The CDR3 is made up of 14 amino acids. CDR3 DNA: TGTGCCAGTAGGGTGACAGGGGGCCCTCCACCCCTCCACTTT. It specifies CASRVTGGPPPLHF.

To note about this clonotype: One end of the junction fails to match germline, which may point to a read error. The V gene is TRBV11-1, the J gene TRBJ2-6; TRBD1 agrees at 8 bases. This CDR3 has 19 amino acids. The germline gives CDR1 SGHAT, CDR2 FQDESV (reference sequence). This CDR3 reads CASSSLPRQGISGTNVLTF. CDR3 nucleotides: TGTGCCAGCAGCTCCTTACCGCGACAGGGGATCTCTGGGACCAACGTCCTGACTTTC.

This clonotype was detected once. A far bigger clonotype differs at one base, so this is likely a read error. V gene TRBV6-5 combines with J gene TRBJ2-3; 14 bases are shared with TRBD2. The CDR3 runs to 15 residues. Germline trimming cut 5 bases from V and 3 bases from J; bases unmatched to any gene: 1. CDR1 and CDR2 from the germline V gene are MNHEY and SVGAGI. The DNA of the CDR3 is TGTGCCAGCAGTAGGACTAGCGGGAGGACAGATACGCAGTATTTT. Translation: CASSRTSGRTDTQYF.

Of note for this clonotype: It may be a read error: a sequence one base away is much more abundant. This sequence joins TRBV6-1 and TRBJ2-6; D call uncertain. From germline, CDR1 is MNHNS and CDR2 SASEGT. Trimming shortened V by 8 bases and J by 3 bases, and 11 bases separated the two germline ends. There are 14 residues in the CDR3. The CDR3 DNA reads as TGTGCCAGCGCGTCATACTATGGGGCCAACGTCCTGACTTTC. This codes for CASASYYGANVLTF.

This clonotype was seen many times. This sequence joins TRBV11-2 and TRBJ2-7; 7 bases fit TRBD1. J gave up 1 base and V 5 bases, and 2 bases lay outside the gene matches. Looked up from germline, CDR1 is SGHAT and CDR2 is FQNNGV. The CDR3 is 13 residues long. In nucleotides, the CDR3 is TGTGCCAGCAGCACAGGGGTTTCCTACGAGCAGTACTTC. Translated: CASSTGVSYEQYF.

At least ten counts were recorded for this clonotype. V usage is TRBV14 and J usage is TRBJ2-3; 11 bases align to TRBD2. This CDR3 comprises 18 residues. Germline-derived CDR1 and CDR2 are SGHDN and FVKESK. V was pared by 3 bases and J by 5 bases, with 13 bases of the junction left unmatched. Here the CDR3 DNA reads TGTGCCAGCAGCCAGACCAGACTAGCGGGGAAAGGGAGAGATACGCAGTATTTT. Its protein is CASSQTRLAGKGRDTQYF.

On this clonotype: A far larger clone is a single base away, which makes a read error likely. The chain combines TRBV6-9 with TRBJ2-5; D unresolved. The CDR3 contains 15 residues. The V gene's germline CDR1 is MNHGY and CDR2 SVAAGI. CDR3 bases: TGTGCCAGAAGTTACTCCGGGTCTAAAGGGCAGACCCAGTACTTC. The encoded protein is CARSYSGSKGQTQYF.

This clonotype was seen at least ten times. This sequence joins TRBV28 and TRBJ2-3; D may be TRBD1 (6 bases). CDR1 MDHEN and CDR2 SYDVKM come from the germline V gene. The V end lost 1 base, the J end lost 2 bases, and 13 bases lay between the germline ends. This CDR3 spans 16 amino acids. CDR3 protein: CASSLYAGAHTDTQYF. As DNA, the CDR3 is TGTGCCAGCAGTTTATACGCAGGGGCCCACACAGATACGCAGTATTTT.

This clonotype was seen repeatedly, ten times or more. The chain has TRBV6-2 or TRBV6-3 and TRBJ2-7; 10 bases fit TRBD2. The CDR3 totals 14 residues. CDR1 is MNHEY, CDR2 SVGEGT, per germline. The ends lost 6 bases at V and 3 bases at J; junction bases unmatched: 5. CDR3 protein: CASSPGLANYEQYF. The CDR3, as DNA: TGTGCCAGCAGCCCGGGACTAGCGAACTACGAGCAGTACTTC.

This clonotype was found many times. The chain recombines TRBV12-3 or TRBV12-4 with TRBJ2-1; TRBD1 aligns across 8 bases. V shed 4 bases, J shed 5 bases, and the junction held 13 bases outside the gene matches. This CDR3 has 17 amino acids. CDR3 amino acids: CASSSPHDRGEDNEQFF. CDR3 bases: TGTGCCAGCAGTTCCCCCCATGACAGGGGAGAAGACAATGAGCAGTTCTTC.

V usage is TRBV5-8 and J usage is TRBJ2-2, with D maybe TRBD2 (5 bases). The CDR3 runs 16 residues. The ends were cut back, 2 bases at V and 3 bases at J, with 14 bases in the middle. Germline loops: CDR1 SGHTS, CDR2 YDEGEE. CDR3: CASSLRGKRDTGELFF. The DNA of the CDR3 is TGTGCCAGCAGCTTAAGAGGGAAGAGAGACACCGGGGAGCTGTTTTTT.

This clonotype counts as medium-sized. This chain links TRBV12-3 or TRBV12-4 with TRBJ2-1; D gene uncertain. The germline V and J ends were trimmed by 6 bases and 4 bases, with 10 bases remaining between them. This CDR3 has 13 residues. The CDR3 loop is CASRITEYNEQFF. The DNA of the CDR3 is TGTGCCAGCAGGATTACCGAATACAATGAGCAGTTCTTC.

With regard to this clonotype: At one end the junction does not follow the germline gene, possibly because of a read error. The chain joins TRBV19 to TRBJ2-6, with 10 nucleotides matching TRBD2. This CDR3 comprises 18 residues. Germline CDR1 reads LNHDA; CDR2 reads SQIVND (reference sequence). CDR3 coding DNA: TGTGCCAGTAGAGAACTAGCGGGGTTCAGCTCTGGGGGCAACGTCATGACTTTC. This codes for CASRELAGFSSGGNVMTF.